These 4 T cell receptor beta chains share one sample of origin, sequenced in a study of regulatory T cells in long-lasting Graves disease. Both iRepertoire HTBI primers and Arm-PCR of CDR3 regions were used to build the TCR beta libraries. TCRdb re-called the multiplex PCR reads with MiXCR, one entry per CDR3 protein. The table shows more than 300,000 distinct CDR3 sequences, with 12% occurring only once. Time point indicated: newly diagnosed GD, antithyroid drugs for less than 3 months. Generation of the TCR library employed RNA extracted from PBMCs. These data were likewise used in another study, on T cells in Graves' hyperthyroidism and ophthalmopathy.

The sequenced sample was peripheral blood mononuclear cells (PBMCs), obtained at new diagnosis, from a patient treated with antithyroid drugs. These receptors were obtained from a woman aged 18-29 years with Graves disease.

Many counts were recorded for this clonotype. The V and J genes are TRBV20-1 and TRBJ2-5; 11 bases align to TRBD2. The CDR3 has 14 amino acids. V dropped 4 bases and J dropped 1; count of bases not matched to a gene: 2. The V gene's germline CDR1 is DFQATT and CDR2 SNEGSKA (reference sequence). Written as DNA, the CDR3 is TGCAGTGCTAAGCTAGCGGGGGGCCAAGAGACCCAGTACTTC. This codes for CSAKLAGGQETQYF.

The chain employs TRBV12-5 and TRBJ2-3; D unclear. CDR1 and CDR2 (germline): LGHNT, FRNRAP. This CDR3 has 15 residues. V was pared by 3 bases and J by 0 bases, with 10 bases between. The CDR3, as DNA: TGTGCTAGTGGTTTAAAGGGCCCGAGCACAGATACGCAGTATTTT. As protein: CASGLKGPSTDTQYF. Full variable domain (missing parts from reference TRBV12-5 and TRBJ2-3): DARVTQTPRHKVTEMGQEVTMRCQPILGHNTVFWYRQTMMQGLELLAYFRNRAPLDDSGMPKDRFSAEMPDATLATLKIQPSEPRDSAVYFCASGLKGPSTDTQYFGPGTRLTVL.

This clonotype was detected a few times. The rearrangement uses TRBV19 and TRBJ2-5; tentatively, D is TRBD2 (6 bases). Germline CDR1 is LNHDA and CDR2 is SQIVND (reference sequence). The CDR3 has 15 amino acids. V gave up 3 bases and J gave up 4 bases, with 15 bases separating them. The DNA of the CDR3 is TGTGCCAGTAGTATCGGGGGAGCTTCAGGAGAGACCCAGTACTTC. Protein product: CASSIGGASGETQYF.

This clonotype was seen repeatedly, ten times or more. V and J are TRBV20-1 and TRBJ2-5, with 8 bases aligning to TRBD2. Germline CDR1 is DFQATT and CDR2 is SNEGSKA (reference sequence). This CDR3 has 17 amino acids. V shed 6 bases, J shed 5 bases, and the junction held 20 bases outside the gene matches. The chain's CDR3 is CSARGGRRGALRETQYF. The DNA for the CDR3 is TGCAGTGCCCGAGGGGGTCGGCGGGGGGCCTTGCGGGAGACCCAGTACTTC.